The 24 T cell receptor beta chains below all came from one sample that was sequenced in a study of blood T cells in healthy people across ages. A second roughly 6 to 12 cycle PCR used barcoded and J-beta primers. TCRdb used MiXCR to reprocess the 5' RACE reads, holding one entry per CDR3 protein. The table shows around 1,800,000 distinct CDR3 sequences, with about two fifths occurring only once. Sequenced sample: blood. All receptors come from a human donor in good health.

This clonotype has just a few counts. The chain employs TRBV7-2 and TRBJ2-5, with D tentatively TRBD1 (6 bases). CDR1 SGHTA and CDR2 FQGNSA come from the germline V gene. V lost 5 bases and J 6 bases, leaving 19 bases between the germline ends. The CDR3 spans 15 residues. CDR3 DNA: TGTGCCAGCAGCCACGGTCGACAGGTTCGGCAGACCCAGTACTTC. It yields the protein CASSHGRQVRQTQYF. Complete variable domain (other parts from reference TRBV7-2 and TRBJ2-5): GAGVSQSPSNKVTEKGKDVELRCDPISGHTALYWYRQSLGQGLEFLIYFQGNSAPDKSGLPSDRFSAERTGGSVSTLTIQRTQQEDSAVYLCASSHGRQVRQTQYFGPGTRLLVL.

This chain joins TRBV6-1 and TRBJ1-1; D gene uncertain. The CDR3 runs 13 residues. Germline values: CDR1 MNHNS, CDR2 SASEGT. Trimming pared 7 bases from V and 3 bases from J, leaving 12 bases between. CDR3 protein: CASNLERDTEAFF. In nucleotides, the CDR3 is TGTGCCAGCAATTTAGAGCGAGACACTGAAGCTTTCTTT.

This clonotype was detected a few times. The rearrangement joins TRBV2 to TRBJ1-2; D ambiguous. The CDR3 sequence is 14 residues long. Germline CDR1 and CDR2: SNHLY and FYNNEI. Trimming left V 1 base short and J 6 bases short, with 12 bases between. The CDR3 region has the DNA TGTGCCAGCAGTGAAGTAGGAAGGGAAGATGGCTACACCTTC. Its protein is CASSEVGREDGYTF.

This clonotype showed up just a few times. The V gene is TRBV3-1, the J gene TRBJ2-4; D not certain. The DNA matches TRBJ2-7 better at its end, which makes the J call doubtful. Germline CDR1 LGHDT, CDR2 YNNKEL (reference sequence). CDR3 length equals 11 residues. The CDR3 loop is CASSQETEQYF. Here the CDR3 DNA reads TGTGCCAGCAGCCAAGAAACCGAGCAGTACTTC.

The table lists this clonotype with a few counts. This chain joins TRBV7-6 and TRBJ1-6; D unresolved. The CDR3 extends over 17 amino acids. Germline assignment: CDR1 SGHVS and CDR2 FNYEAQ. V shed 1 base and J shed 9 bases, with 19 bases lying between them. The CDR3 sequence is CASSLGLIRDDISPLHF. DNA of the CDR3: TGTGCCAGCAGCTTAGGTTTAATCCGGGATGATATTTCACCCCTCCACTTT. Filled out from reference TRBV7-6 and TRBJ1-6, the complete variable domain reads GAGVSQSPRYKVTKRGQDVALRCDPISGHVSLYWYRQALGQGPEFLTYFNYEAQQDKSGLPNDRFSAERPEGSISTLTIQRTEQRDSAMYRCASSLGLIRDDISPLHFGNGTRLTVT.

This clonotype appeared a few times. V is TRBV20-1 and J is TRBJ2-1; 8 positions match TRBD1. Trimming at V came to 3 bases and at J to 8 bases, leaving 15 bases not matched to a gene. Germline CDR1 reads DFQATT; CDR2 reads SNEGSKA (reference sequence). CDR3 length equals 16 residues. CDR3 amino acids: CSARPVTGGNGDEQFF. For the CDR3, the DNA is TGCAGTGCTAGGCCCGTAACAGGGGGGAACGGAGATGAGCAGTTCTTC.

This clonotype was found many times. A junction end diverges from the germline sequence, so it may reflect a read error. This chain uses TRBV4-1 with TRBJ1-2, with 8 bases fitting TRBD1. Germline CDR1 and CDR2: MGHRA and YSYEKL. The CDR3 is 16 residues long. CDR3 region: CASSHRTGGSNYGYTF. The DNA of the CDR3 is TGTGCCAGCAGCCATCGAACAGGGGGATCTAACTATGGCTACACCTTC.

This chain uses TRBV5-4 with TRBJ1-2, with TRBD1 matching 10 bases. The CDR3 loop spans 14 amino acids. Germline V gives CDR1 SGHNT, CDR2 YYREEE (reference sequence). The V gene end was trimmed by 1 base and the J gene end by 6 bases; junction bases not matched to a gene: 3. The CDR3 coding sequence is TGTGCCAGCAGCTTGCGGGACAGGGGTAATGGCTACACCTTC. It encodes CASSLRDRGNGYTF.

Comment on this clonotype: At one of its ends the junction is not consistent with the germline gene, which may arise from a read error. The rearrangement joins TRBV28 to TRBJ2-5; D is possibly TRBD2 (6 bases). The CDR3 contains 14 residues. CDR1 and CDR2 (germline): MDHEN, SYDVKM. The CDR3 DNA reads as TGTGCCTGCAGTCTAGACGGGGCGGGGGAGACCCAGTACTTC. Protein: CACSLDGAGETQYF.

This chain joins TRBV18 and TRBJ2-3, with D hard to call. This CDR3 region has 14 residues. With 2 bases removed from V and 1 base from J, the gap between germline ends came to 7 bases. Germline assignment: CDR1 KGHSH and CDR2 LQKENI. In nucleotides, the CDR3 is TGTGCCAGCTCACCAACCCAGGGCACAGATACGCAGTATTTT. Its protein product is CASSPTQGTDTQYF.

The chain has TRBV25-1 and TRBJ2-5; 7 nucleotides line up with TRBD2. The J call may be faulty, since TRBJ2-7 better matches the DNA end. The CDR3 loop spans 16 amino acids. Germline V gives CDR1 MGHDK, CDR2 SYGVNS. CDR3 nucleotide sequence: TGTGCCAGCAGTGAATATGCGGGCGGGGGTGCCTACGAGCAGTACTTC. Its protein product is CASSEYAGGGAYEQYF.

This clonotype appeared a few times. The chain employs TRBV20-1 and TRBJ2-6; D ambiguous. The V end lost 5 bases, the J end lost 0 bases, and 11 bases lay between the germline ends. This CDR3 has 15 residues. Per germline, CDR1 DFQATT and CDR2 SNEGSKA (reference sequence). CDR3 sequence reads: CSAPRAHSGANVLTF. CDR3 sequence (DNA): TGCAGTGCTCCCCGGGCCCACTCTGGGGCCAACGTCCTGACTTTC.

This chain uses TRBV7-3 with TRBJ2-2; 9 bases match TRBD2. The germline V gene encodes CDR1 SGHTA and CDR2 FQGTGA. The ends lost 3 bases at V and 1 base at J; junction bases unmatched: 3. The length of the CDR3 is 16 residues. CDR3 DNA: TGTGCCAGCAGCTTTAGCGGGGGAAGGAACACCGGGGAGCTGTTTTTT. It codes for CASSFSGGRNTGELFF.

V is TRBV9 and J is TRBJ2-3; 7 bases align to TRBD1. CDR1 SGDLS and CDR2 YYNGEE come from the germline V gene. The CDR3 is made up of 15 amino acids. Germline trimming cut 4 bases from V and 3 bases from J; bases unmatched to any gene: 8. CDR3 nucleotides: TGTGCCAGCAGCATCGAGGGGGCTCCGACAGATACGCAGTATTTT. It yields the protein CASSIEGAPTDTQYF.

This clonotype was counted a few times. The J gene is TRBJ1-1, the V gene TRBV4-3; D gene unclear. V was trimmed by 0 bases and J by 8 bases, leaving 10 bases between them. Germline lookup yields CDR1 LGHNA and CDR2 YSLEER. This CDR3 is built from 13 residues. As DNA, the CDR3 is TGCGCCAGCAGCCAAGATTTACAGCTAGAAGCTTTCTTT. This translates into CASSQDLQLEAFF.

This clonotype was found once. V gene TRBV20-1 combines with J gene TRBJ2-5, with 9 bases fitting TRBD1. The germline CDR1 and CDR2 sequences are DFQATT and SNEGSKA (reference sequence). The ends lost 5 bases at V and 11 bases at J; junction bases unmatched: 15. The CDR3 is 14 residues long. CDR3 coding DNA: TGCAGTGCTGCCCCCGGGACAGGGACCAATGGGCAGTACTTC. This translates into CSAAPGTGTNGQYF.

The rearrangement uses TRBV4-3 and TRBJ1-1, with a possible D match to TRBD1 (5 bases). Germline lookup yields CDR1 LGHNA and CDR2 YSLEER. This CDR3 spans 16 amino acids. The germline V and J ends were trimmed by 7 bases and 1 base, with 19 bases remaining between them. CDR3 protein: CASTSIRGAENTEAFF. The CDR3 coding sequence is TGCGCCAGCACCTCAATCCGGGGCGCCGAGAACACTGAAGCTTTCTTT.

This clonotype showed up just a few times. The CDR3 spells CAWGWRDGANVLTF. CDR3 bases: TGTGCCTGGGGCTGGCGGGATGGGGCCAACGTCCTGACTTTC. The chain is built from TRBV30 and TRBJ2-6, with D possibly being TRBD2 (6 bases). The CDR3 sequence is 14 residues long. Germline V gene lookup returns CDR1 GTSNPN and CDR2 SVGIG (reference sequence). V lost 5 bases and J lost 3, with 11 bases in between.

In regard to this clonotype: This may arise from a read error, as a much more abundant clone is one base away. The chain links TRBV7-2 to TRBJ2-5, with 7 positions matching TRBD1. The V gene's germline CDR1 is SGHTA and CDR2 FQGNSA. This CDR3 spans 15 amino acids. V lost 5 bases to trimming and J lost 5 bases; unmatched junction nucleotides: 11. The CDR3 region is CASSPYNRGGETQYF. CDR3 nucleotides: TGTGCCAGCAGCCCATATAACAGGGGCGGGGAGACCCAGTACTTC. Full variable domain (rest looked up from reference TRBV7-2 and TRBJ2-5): GAGVSQSPSNKVTEKGKDVELRCDPISGHTALYWYRQSLGQGLEFLIYFQGNSAPDKSGLPSDRFSAERTGGSVSTLTIQRTQQEDSAVYLCASSPYNRGGETQYFGPGTRLLVL.

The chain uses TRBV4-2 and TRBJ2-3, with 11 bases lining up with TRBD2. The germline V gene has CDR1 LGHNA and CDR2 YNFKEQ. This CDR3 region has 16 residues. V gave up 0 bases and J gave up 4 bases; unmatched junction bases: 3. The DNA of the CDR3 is TGTGCCAGCAGCCAAGAGTCGACTAGCGGGGCAGATACGCAGTATTTT. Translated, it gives CASSQESTSGADTQYF.

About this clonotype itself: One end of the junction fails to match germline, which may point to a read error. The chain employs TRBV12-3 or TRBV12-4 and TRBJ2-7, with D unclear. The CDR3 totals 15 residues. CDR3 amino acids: CASSSPRRNSYERYF. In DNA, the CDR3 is TGTGCCAGCAGCTCCCCCCGCAGGAACTCCTACGAGCGGTACTTC.

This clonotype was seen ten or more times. CDR3: CASSQGAGGYTF. CDR3 in DNA: TGTGCCAGCAGTCAGGGGGCGGGAGGCTACACCTTC. The V call is TRBV3-1, the J call TRBJ1-2; 8 nucleotides match TRBD1. The junction had 5 bases not matched to a gene; V was cut back by 6 bases and J by 8 bases. Germline CDR1 LGHDT, CDR2 YNNKEL (reference sequence). The CDR3 length is 12 residues.

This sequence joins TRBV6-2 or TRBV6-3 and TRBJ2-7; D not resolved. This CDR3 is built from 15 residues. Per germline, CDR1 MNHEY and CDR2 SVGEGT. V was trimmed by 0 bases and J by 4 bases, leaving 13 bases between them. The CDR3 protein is CASSYSLFGGYEQYF. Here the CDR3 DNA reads TGTGCCAGCAGTTACTCTTTATTCGGTGGTTACGAGCAGTACTTC.

CDR3 in DNA: TGCGCCAGCAGCCAAGGCCACCAGGAAGCCTACGAGCAGTACTTC. Encoded protein: CASSQGHQEAYEQYF. The chain carries TRBV4-3 and TRBJ2-7; D ambiguous. CDR1 is LGHNA, CDR2 YSLEER, per germline. V was clipped by 1 base and J by 2 bases, with 12 bases between them. This CDR3 has 15 amino acids.